This T cell receptor beta chain derives from a study of blood T cell repertoires in COVID-19. This table comes from immunoSEQ multiplex PCR, and its TCRdb copy is limited to in-frame clones, with some not included. The table shows fewer than 350,000 clones, with approximately 86% occurring only once. CDR3 length: 17 amino acids. The V gene's germline CDR1 is SGHTA and CDR2 FQGTGA. V lost 5 bases to trimming and J lost 1 base; unmatched junction nucleotides: 7. The specimen was peripheral blood. The rearrangement uses TRBV7-3 and TRBJ2-1; 11 bases are shared with TRBD2. This clonotype was obtained from a woman aged 25 to 39 who had recovered from COVID-19. CDR3 bases: TGTGCCAGCAGCCCCCAGGGACTAGCGGCGTCCTACAATGAGCAGTTCTTC. Translation gives CASSPQGLAASYNEQFF.